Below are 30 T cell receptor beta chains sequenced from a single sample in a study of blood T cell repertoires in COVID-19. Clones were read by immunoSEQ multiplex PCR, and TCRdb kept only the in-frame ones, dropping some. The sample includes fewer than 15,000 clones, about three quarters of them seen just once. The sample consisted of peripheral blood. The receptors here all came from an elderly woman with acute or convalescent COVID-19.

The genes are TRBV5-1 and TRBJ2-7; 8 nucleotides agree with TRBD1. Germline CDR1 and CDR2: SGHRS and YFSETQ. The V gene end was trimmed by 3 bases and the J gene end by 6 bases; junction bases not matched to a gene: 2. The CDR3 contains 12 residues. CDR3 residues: CASSSDRVEQYF. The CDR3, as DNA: TGCGCCAGCAGCTCGGACAGGGTCGAGCAGTACTTC.

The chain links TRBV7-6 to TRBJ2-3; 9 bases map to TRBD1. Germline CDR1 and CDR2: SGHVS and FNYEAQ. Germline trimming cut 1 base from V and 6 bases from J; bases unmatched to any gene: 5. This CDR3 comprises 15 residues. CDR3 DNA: TGTGCCAGCAGCTTAGGTGGGACAGGGAGGGATACGCAGTATTTT. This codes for CASSLGGTGRDTQYF.

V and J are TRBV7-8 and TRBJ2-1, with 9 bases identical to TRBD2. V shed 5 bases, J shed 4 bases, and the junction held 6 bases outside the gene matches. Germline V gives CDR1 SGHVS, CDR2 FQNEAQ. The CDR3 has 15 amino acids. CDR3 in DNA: TGTGCCAGCAGCCTCAGAGCGGGGGGATACAATGAGCAGTTCTTC. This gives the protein CASSLRAGGYNEQFF.

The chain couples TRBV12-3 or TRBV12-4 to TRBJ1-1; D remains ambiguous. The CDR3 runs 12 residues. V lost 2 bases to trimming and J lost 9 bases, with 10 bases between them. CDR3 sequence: CASSLTSSQAFF. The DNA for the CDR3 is TGTGCCAGCAGTTTAACCAGTTCCCAAGCTTTCTTT.

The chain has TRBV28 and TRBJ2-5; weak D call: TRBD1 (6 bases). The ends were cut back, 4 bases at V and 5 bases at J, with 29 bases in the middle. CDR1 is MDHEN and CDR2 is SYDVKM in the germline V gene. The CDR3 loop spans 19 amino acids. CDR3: CASSYPPRFRGRVAETQYF. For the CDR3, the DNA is TGTGCCAGCAGTTATCCACCCCGGTTCAGGGGCCGCGTGGCCGAGACCCAGTACTTC.

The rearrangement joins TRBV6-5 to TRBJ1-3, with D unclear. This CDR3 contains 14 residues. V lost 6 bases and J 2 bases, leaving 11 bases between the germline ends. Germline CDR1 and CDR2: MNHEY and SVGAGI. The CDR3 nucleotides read TGTGCCAGCAGCGGATCGAGGGCTGGAAACACCATATATTTT. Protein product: CASSGSRAGNTIYF.

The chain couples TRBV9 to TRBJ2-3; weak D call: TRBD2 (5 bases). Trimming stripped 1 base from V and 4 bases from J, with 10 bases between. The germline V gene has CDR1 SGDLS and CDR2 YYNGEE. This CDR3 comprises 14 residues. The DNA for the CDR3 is TGTGCCAGCAGCGTATCGGGGAGCTCAGATACGCAGTATTTT. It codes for CASSVSGSSDTQYF. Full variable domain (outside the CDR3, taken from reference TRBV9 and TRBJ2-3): DSGVTQTPKHLITATGQRVTLRCSPRSGDLSVYWYQQSLDQGLQFLIQYYNGEERAKGNILERFSAQQFPDLHSELNLSSLELGDSALYFCASSVSGSSDTQYFGPGTRLTVL.

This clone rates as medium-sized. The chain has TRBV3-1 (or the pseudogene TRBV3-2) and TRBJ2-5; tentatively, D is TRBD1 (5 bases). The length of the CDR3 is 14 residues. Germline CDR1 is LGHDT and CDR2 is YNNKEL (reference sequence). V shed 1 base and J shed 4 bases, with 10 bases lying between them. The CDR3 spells CASSQAQGVETQYF. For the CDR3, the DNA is TGTGCCAGCAGCCAAGCCCAAGGGGTAGAGACCCAGTACTTC.

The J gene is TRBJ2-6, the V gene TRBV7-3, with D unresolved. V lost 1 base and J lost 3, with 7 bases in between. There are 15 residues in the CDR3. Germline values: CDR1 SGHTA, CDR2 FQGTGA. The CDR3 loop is CASSLRSIGANVLTF. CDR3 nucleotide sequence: TGTGCCAGCAGCTTAAGGTCTATTGGGGCCAACGTCCTGACTTTC.

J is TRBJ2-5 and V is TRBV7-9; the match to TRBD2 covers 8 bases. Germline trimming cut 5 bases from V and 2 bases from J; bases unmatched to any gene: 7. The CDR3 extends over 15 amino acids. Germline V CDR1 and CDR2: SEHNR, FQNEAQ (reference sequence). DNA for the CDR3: TGTGCCAGCAGCCGGGTCGCGGGGGGTCAAGAGACCCAGTACTTC. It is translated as CASSRVAGGQETQYF.

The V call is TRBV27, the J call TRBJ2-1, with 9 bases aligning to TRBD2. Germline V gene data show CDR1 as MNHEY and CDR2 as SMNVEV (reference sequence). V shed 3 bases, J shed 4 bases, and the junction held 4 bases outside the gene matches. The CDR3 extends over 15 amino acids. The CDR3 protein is CASSLRGGIYNEQFF. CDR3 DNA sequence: TGTGCCAGCAGTTTGCGGGGGGGCATATACAATGAGCAGTTCTTC.

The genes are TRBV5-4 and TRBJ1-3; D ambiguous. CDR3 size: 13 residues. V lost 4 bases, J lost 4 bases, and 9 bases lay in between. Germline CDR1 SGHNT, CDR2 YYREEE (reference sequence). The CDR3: CASSDWVGNTIYF. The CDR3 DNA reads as TGTGCCAGCAGCGACTGGGTGGGAAACACCATATATTTT.

Here the CDR3 reads CASSELPAGTGPGEQFF. CDR3 in DNA: TGCGCCAGCAGTGAGTTACCCGCAGGTACAGGTCCAGGGGAGCAGTTCTTC. V usage is TRBV10-1 and J usage is TRBJ2-1; TRBD1 is a possible D gene (5 bases). Germline lookup yields CDR1 WNHNN and CDR2 SYGVQD (reference sequence). Trimming took 1 base from V and 10 from J, leaving 23 bases between them. The CDR3 has 17 amino acids.

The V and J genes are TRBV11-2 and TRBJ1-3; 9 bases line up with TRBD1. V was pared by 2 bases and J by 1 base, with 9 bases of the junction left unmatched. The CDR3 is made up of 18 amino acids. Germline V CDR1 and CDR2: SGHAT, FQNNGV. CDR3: CASSLTHRGLVSGNTIYF. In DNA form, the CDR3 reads TGTGCCAGCAGCTTAACCCACAGGGGGCTGGTTTCTGGAAACACCATATATTTT.

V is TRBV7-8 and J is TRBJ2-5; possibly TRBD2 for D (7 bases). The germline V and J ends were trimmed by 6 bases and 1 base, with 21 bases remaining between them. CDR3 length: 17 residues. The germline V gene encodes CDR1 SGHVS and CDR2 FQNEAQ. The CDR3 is CASSDVLGASGQETQYF. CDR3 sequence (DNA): TGTGCCAGCAGTGACGTTCTGGGGGCTAGCGGCCAAGAGACCCAGTACTTC.

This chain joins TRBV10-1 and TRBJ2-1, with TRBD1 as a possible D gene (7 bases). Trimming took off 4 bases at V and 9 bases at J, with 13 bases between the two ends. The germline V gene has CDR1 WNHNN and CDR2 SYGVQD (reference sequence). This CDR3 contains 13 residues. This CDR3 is CASSVQGGGEQFF. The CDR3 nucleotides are TGCGCCAGCAGTGTCCAGGGGGGCGGTGAGCAGTTCTTC.

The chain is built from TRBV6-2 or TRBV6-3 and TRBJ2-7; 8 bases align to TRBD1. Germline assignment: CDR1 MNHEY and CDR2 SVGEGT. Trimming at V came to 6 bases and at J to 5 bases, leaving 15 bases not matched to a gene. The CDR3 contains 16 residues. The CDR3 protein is CASSHRGSAGRDEQYF. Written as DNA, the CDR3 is TGTGCCAGCAGCCACAGGGGGTCCGCAGGGCGGGACGAGCAGTACTTC.

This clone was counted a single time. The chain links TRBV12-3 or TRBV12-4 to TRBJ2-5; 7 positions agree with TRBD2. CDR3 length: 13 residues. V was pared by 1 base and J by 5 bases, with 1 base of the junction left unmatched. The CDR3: CASSLGDYETQYF. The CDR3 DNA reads TGTGCCAGCAGTTTAGGGGACTACGAGACCCAGTACTTC.

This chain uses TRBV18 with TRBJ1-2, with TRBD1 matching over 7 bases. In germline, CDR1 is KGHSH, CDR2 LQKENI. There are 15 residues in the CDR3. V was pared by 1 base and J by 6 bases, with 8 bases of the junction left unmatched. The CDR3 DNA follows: TGTGCCAGCTCACCACGTACCGGGACAGACGATGGCTACACCTTC. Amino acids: CASSPRTGTDDGYTF.

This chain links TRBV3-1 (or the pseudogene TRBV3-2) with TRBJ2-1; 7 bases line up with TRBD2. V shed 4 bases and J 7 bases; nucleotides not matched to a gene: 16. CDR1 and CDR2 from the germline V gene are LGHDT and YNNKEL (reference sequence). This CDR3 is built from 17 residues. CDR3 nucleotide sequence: TGTGCCAGCAGCCCTTTTTTGCGGGGGTCCGGTGGGAATGAGCAGTTCTTC. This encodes CASSPFLRGSGGNEQFF.

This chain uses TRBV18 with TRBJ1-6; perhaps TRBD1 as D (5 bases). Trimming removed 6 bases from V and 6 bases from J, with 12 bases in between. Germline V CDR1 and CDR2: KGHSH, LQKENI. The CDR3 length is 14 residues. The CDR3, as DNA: TGTGCCAGCTCCCCGACAGAAACTAATTCACCCCTCCACTTT. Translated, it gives CASSPTETNSPLHF. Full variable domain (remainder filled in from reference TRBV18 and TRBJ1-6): NAGVMQNPRHLVRRRGQEARLRCSPMKGHSHVYWYRQLPEEGLKFMVYLQKENIIDESGMPKERFSAEFPKEGPSILRIQQVVRGDSAAYFCASSPTETNSPLHFGNGTRLTVT.

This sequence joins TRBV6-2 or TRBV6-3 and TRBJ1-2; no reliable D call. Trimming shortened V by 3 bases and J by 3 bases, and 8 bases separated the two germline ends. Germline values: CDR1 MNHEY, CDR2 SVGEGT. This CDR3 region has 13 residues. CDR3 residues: CASSYSGDYGYTF. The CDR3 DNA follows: TGTGCCAGCAGTTATTCCGGGGACTATGGCTACACCTTC.

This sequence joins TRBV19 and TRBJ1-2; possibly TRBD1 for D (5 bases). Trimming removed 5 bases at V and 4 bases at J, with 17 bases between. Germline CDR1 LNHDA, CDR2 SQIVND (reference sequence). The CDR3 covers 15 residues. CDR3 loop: CASSGRTGRGYGYTF. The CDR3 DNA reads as TGTGCCAGTAGTGGTAGAACAGGAAGAGGCTATGGCTACACCTTC.

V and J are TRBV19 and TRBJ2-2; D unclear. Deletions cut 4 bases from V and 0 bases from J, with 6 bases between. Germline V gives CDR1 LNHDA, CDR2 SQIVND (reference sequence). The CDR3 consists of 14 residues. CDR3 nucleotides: TGTGCCAGTAGTAACGGTCCGAACACCGGGGAGCTGTTTTTT. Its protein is CASSNGPNTGELFF.

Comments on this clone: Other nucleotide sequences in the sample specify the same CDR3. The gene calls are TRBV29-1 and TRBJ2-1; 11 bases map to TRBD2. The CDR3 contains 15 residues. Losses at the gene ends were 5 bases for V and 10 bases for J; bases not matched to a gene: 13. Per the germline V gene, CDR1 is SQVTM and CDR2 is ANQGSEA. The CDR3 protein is CSVPSISGGAGEQFF. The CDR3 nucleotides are TGCAGCGTTCCTTCCATTAGCGGGGGGGCTGGGGAGCAGTTCTTC.

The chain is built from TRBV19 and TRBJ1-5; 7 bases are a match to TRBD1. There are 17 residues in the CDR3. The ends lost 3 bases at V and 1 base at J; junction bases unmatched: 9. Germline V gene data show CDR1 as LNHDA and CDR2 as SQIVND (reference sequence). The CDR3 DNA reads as TGTGCCAGTAGTATCGCGCAGTACAGGGGAAGCAATCAGCCCCAGCATTTT. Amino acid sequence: CASSIAQYRGSNQPQHF.

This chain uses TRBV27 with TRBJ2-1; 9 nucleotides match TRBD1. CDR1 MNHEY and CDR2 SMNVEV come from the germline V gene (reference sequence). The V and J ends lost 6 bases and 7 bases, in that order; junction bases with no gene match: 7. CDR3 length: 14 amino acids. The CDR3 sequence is CASSRTGALNEQFF. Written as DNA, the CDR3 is TGTGCCAGCAGCAGGACAGGGGCGCTAAATGAGCAGTTCTTC.

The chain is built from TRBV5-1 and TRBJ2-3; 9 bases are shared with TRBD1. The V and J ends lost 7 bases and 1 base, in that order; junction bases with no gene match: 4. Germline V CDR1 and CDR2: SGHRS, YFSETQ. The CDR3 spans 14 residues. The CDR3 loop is CASATGGGTDTQYF. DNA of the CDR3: TGCGCCAGCGCGACAGGGGGAGGCACAGATACGCAGTATTTT.

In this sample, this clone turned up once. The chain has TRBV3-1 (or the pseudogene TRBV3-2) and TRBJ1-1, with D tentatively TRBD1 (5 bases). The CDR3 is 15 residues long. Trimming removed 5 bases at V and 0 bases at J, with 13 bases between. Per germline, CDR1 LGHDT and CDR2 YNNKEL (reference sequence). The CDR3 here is CASSSPTGLNTEAFF. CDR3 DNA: TGTGCCAGCAGCTCCCCCACAGGTCTGAACACTGAAGCTTTCTTT.

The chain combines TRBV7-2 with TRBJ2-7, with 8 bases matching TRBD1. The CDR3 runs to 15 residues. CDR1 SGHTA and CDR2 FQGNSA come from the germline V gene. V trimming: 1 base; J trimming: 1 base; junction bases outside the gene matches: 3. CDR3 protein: CASSLVGTGSYEQYF. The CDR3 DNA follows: TGTGCCAGCAGCTTAGTGGGGACAGGATCCTACGAGCAGTACTTC.